This T cell receptor beta chain emerged from a study of OX40 agonist ivuxolimab in advanced cancers. This clone was seen only a few times. Per germline, CDR1 SEHNR and CDR2 FQNEAQ (reference sequence). The CDR3 consists of 15 residues. V lost 5 bases, J lost 0 bases, and 11 bases lay in between. Measured with immunoSEQ multiplex PCR; TCRdb has only the in-frame clones, and not every one. The table shows roughly 15,000 clones, with around 80% occurring only once. This sample comprised CD4+ or CD8+ T cells sorted from blood, obtained in a trial of the OX40 agonist ivuxolimab. V gene TRBV7-9 combines with J gene TRBJ2-1; the D is unclear. This TCR derives from an adult with an advanced solid tumor such as melanoma, head and neck, liver or kidney cancer. The CDR3 DNA sequence: TGTGCCAGCAGCCGAGGCCCGAGCTCCTACAATGAGCAGTTCTTC. Translating it yields CASSRGPSSYNEQFF.